This entry is about one TCR beta chain. This clone was seen just once. There is no known antigen for this receptor. No base-level quality is on record; no much larger clone is a single base apart. These data are taken from a study of blood T cell repertoires in COVID-19 (dated by TCRdb to 2018 to 2020). A note on the overall study: Samples from collaborators originated in the United States, Italy and Spain and spanned both the acute and convalescent phases of COVID-19. The sample metadata nearly always contained a de-identified subject ID, COVID-19 status, age in years and sex. Deeply sampled blood TCRbeta repertoires from subjects exposed to, actively infected with, or recovered from COVID-19 were included in the dataset. The material from the prospective study consisted of cDNA or gDNA derived from T cells, B-cell-depleted T cells, or PBMCs. The samples were drawn from two sources: the first 160 participants of the ongoing ImmuneRACE study, and 1,000 to 1,500 subjects contributed by 6 global collaborators. Where HLA class I and class II types were available, the types were taken from metadata supplied by the sample provider, not from assay-based typing. The repertoires were released in a freely available public database intended as a resource for research on the immune response to SARS-CoV-2.

One collaborating source in Seattle enrolled patients during active infection and followed them longitudinally through the course of disease. Whole blood was collected in K2EDTA tubes by collaborating institutions according to the institutions' own protocols. For TCRbeta analysis, collaborators shipped samples as frozen whole blood, isolated PBMCs, or DNA extracted from either of those sample types. Overall study results and their limits: The quantity of clinical and demographic metadata differed by source and by participant and was supplied without curation.

The CDR3 covers 17 residues, taking in both the cysteine and the phenylalanine. Only CDR3 DNA is held: 51 bases, read in frame from base 1. TCRbeta CDR3 regions were amplified from genomic DNA using the immunoSEQ Assay, a bias-controlled multiplex PCR. As for how the authors treated the data: Within the assay, amplification of reference gene primers was used to estimate how many nucleated cells each sample contained. To quantify the absolute abundance of each unique TCRbeta CDR3 rearrangement, sequence reads were collapsed and filtered. Productive Simpson clonality was computed per sample as the square root of Simpson's diversity index over productive rearrangements. In its TCRdb copy, this immuneACCESS table keeps in-frame sequences only and misses some clones. Where compared with another copy, unresolved V genes explain less than half of these, and the others have no known cause. V, J and clone size are taken as reported in that table, and D and trimming were inferred from the DNA itself. The sample contains around 300,000 clones, approximately 86% of them found a single time. The ten largest account for less than 15% of the sample.

The sequence came from a woman in her 70s with COVID-19, enrolled during active disease. The chain uses TRBV21-1 and TRBJ2-3; the D call TRBD2 from the table was never checked on the DNA. TRBV21-1 is designated a pseudogene. Specimen: peripheral blood. The DNA reads as follows: TGTGCCAGCAGCAAGCCGGGGATTAAGCCAGGCACAGATACGCAGTATTTT. This gives the protein CASSKPGIKPGTDTQYF.